These 18 T cell receptor beta chains share one sample of origin, sequenced in a study of cytomegalovirus exposure and HLA in healthy donors. 13 Jbeta primers and 60 Vbeta primers were used for the PCR. Here immunoSEQ multiplex PCR was the method, and the copy in TCRdb shows in-frame clones only, minus some. Of 150,000 to 200,000 clones listed, roughly 78% are singletons. The sequenced material came from PBMCs. These receptors were collected from a woman aged 40 to 50 in good health and CMV-seronegative.

CDR3: CASSLGGEDTQYF. CDR3 bases: TGTGCCAGCAGCTTGGGGGGGGAGGATACGCAGTATTTT. The rearrangement uses TRBV7-2 and TRBJ2-3, with 7 bases identical to TRBD2. The CDR3 extends over 13 amino acids. V was clipped by 3 bases and J by 6 bases; unmatched bases: 3. Germline V gene lookup returns CDR1 SGHTA and CDR2 FQGNSA.

The chain has TRBV7-2 and TRBJ1-4, with 9 bases identical to TRBD1. CDR1 is SGHTA and CDR2 is FQGNSA in the germline V gene. This CDR3 has 15 residues. V lost 5 bases to trimming and J lost 7 bases; unmatched junction nucleotides: 8. The CDR3 reads CASSLRTGEGEKLFF. Written as DNA, the CDR3 is TGTGCCAGCAGCCTCCGGACAGGGGAAGGTGAAAAACTGTTTTTT.

The chain joins TRBV5-8 to TRBJ2-1; 14 positions agree with TRBD2. J gave up 10 bases and V 6 bases, and 9 bases lay outside the gene matches. Germline lookup yields CDR1 SGHTS and CDR2 YDEGEE. This CDR3 contains 15 residues. The CDR3 DNA sequence: TGTGCCAGCAACCCGAGACTAGCGGGGGGGCAGGAGCAGTTCTTC. Translated: CASNPRLAGGQEQFF.

This sequence joins TRBV5-5 and TRBJ2-1, with D possibly matching TRBD2 (6 bases). Germline values: CDR1 SGHKS, CDR2 YYEKEE (reference sequence). The CDR3 length is 15 residues. Trimming took off 3 bases at V and 10 bases at J, with 20 bases between the two ends. The CDR3, as DNA: TGTGCCAGCAGCTCGACTAGTAGGGGCCTTTGGGAGCAGTTCTTC. Translated: CASSSTSRGLWEQFF.

The CDR3 DNA sequence: TGTGCCAGCAGTGAAGCTGTCGTGGCCAGCTCCTACAATGAGCAGTTCTTC. This sequence encodes CASSEAVVASSYNEQFF. The J gene is TRBJ2-1, the V gene TRBV2; D uncertain. V was shortened by 0 bases and J by 0 bases, with 12 bases between the two germline ends. Per the germline V gene, CDR1 is SNHLY and CDR2 is FYNNEI. The CDR3 extends over 17 amino acids.

This chain uses TRBV6-1 with TRBJ2-6; tentative D call: TRBD1 (6 bases). Germline V lookup: CDR1 MNHNS, CDR2 SASEGT. This CDR3 comprises 15 residues. Trimming cost V 4 bases and J 2 bases, with 9 bases left between them. Written as DNA, the CDR3 is TGTGCCAGCAGTGGTACAGGGACTGGGGCCAACGTCCTGACTTTC. It translates to CASSGTGTGANVLTF.

The table lists this clone with a few counts. The chain links TRBV18 to TRBJ2-3, with D possibly matching TRBD2 (5 bases). This CDR3 is built from 17 residues. Trimming removed 4 bases at V and 5 bases at J, with 22 bases between. Germline CDR1 KGHSH, CDR2 LQKENI. The CDR3 reads CASSQLEASSRGDTQYF. In nucleotides, the CDR3 is TGTGCCAGCTCACAACTGGAGGCCAGTTCCAGAGGAGATACGCAGTATTTT.

The V gene is TRBV10-2, the J gene TRBJ1-2; no clear D gene. The ends were cut back, 6 bases at V and 3 bases at J, with 11 bases in the middle. The CDR3 consists of 13 residues. CDR1 is WSHSY and CDR2 is SAAADI in the germline V gene. The CDR3: CASRPDGDYGYTF. In DNA, the CDR3 is TGCGCCAGCAGGCCCGACGGGGACTATGGCTACACCTTC.

The V call is TRBV11-2, the J call TRBJ1-1; the match to TRBD1 covers 9 bases. V lost 5 bases to trimming and J lost 6 bases; unmatched junction nucleotides: 7. The CDR3 runs 14 residues. CDR1 is SGHAT, CDR2 FQNNGV, per germline. CDR3 sequence: CASSQIQGAAEAFF. In nucleotides, the CDR3 is TGTGCCAGCAGCCAGATACAGGGGGCTGCTGAAGCTTTCTTT.

This chain joins TRBV7-8 and TRBJ1-2; D not resolved. Trimming shortened V by 1 base and J by 4 bases, and 10 bases separated the two germline ends. This CDR3 comprises 14 residues. Germline V lookup: CDR1 SGHVS, CDR2 FQNEAQ. The CDR3, as DNA: TGTGCCAGCAGCTTAGGAGCGTCCGTCTATGGCTACACCTTC. Its translation: CASSLGASVYGYTF.

V and J are TRBV5-1 and TRBJ2-5; D uncertain. Trimming pared 0 bases from V and 7 bases from J, leaving 16 bases between. The germline V gene has CDR1 SGHRS and CDR2 YFSETQ. The CDR3 runs 15 residues. The CDR3 region is CASSLGSLEDVTQYF. The CDR3 DNA sequence: TGCGCCAGCAGCTTGGGCTCGCTCGAGGATGTGACCCAGTACTTC.

The chain has TRBV19 and TRBJ2-1; a possible D gene is TRBD2 (6 bases). Germline V gene data show CDR1 as LNHDA and CDR2 as SQIVND (reference sequence). Between the trimmed V and J ends, which lost 7 bases and 7 bases, there was a span of 17 bases. The CDR3 has 14 residues. The CDR3 reads CASTMGVGRNEQFF. CDR3 DNA sequence: TGTGCCAGTACCATGGGGGTGGGGAGGAATGAGCAGTTCTTC.

The chain has TRBV29-1 and TRBJ2-5; 9 positions agree with TRBD2. From germline, CDR1 is SQVTM and CDR2 ANQGSEA. This CDR3 contains 11 residues. V shed 4 bases and J 12 bases; nucleotides not matched to a gene: 6. The chain's CDR3 is CSVGDLAGKYF. Here the CDR3 DNA reads TGCAGCGTTGGAGATCTAGCGGGGAAGTACTTC.

This sequence joins TRBV5-1 and TRBJ1-3, with TRBD1 matching over 8 bases. CDR3 length: 16 residues. Germline assignment: CDR1 SGHRS and CDR2 YFSETQ. Trimming removed 4 bases from V and 0 bases from J; junction bases left unmatched: 6. The CDR3: CASSVGTGVSGNTIYF. The CDR3 region has the DNA TGCGCCAGCAGCGTAGGGACAGGCGTCTCTGGAAACACCATATATTTT.

Only a few counts were recorded for this clone. The gene calls are TRBV28 and TRBJ1-5; the D is unclear. Germline CDR1 MDHEN, CDR2 SYDVKM. The V end was cut by 8 bases, the J end by 2 bases, with 16 bases between. The CDR3 extends over 15 amino acids. CDR3 sequence (DNA): TGTGCCAGCTCCGGGGAGGGCCGGGGCAATCAGCCCCAGCATTTT. Translated: CASSGEGRGNQPQHF.

This chain joins TRBV7-8 and TRBJ1-2; TRBD1 agrees at 9 bases. This CDR3 has 14 amino acids. Germline V gene data show CDR1 as SGHVS and CDR2 as FQNEAQ. The J segment lost 7 bases and the V segment lost 5 bases, leaving 8 bases of the junction unmatched. CDR3 residues: CASSHNTGGSGYTF. The CDR3 DNA reads TGTGCCAGCAGCCACAACACAGGGGGCTCTGGCTACACCTTC.

This clone occurred a few times. V and J are TRBV4-1 and TRBJ2-1; 8 nucleotides align to TRBD2. The ends lost 4 bases at V and 6 bases at J; junction bases unmatched: 8. The CDR3 length is 15 residues. Germline lookup yields CDR1 MGHRA and CDR2 YSYEKL. The CDR3, as DNA: TGCGCCAGCAGCCTTTCGGGGGGGCTCAGCAATGAGCAGTTCTTC. Encoded protein: CASSLSGGLSNEQFF.

The chain's CDR3 is CASSQSGQGTYEQYF. The CDR3 DNA reads as TGCGCCAGCAGTCAATCAGGACAGGGTACCTACGAGCAGTACTTC. This chain uses TRBV23-1 with TRBJ2-5; 8 bases map to TRBD1. The J call may be wrong; the DNA end is better matched by TRBJ2-7. TRBV23-1 is sorted into the ORF group, with uncertain function. This CDR3 has 15 residues.